The rows below give T cell receptor beta chains drawn from one sample of a study of blood T cell repertoires in COVID-19. Assay: immunoSEQ multiplex PCR; the TCRdb copy retains only in-frame clones and omits some. The repertoire holds over 45,000 clones, with about 81% as singletons. The sequencing sample was made of peripheral blood. Every receptor here comes from a man in his 70s with active COVID-19. CDR3s include the opening cysteine and the closing phenylalanine or tryptophan. Fields, in order: J gene, V gene, CDR3 protein.

TRBJ2-4,TRBV3-1/TRBV3-2,CASSQGAGEGIQYF
TRBJ2-2,TRBV24-1,CATSDFGQGRETGELFF
TRBJ1-5,TRBV3-1/TRBV3-2,CASSQGQYSNQPQHF
TRBJ1-2,TRBV4-2,CAISDRGGGYTF
TRBJ2-5,TRBV12-3/TRBV12-4,CASTVGGETQYF
TRBJ2-7,TRBV18,CASSASGTSGYEQYF
TRBJ1-2,TRBV7-9,CASSAGQVPHYGYTF
TRBJ2-7,TRBV7-9,CASSLPGLDGEQYF
TRBJ2-1,TRBV2,CASSEESGRSGNEQFF
TRBJ2-7,TRBV20-1,CSARPVSEQYF
TRBJ2-7,TRBV29-1,CSVEQGGGQYF
TRBJ2-7,TRBV10-3,CAINPTGRGGEQYF
TRBJ2-2,TRBV5-1,CASRYRSGVNTGELFF
TRBJ2-3,TRBV30,CAWRKQVPSTDTQYF
TRBJ2-1,TRBV6-2/TRBV6-3,CASSYRDRGSNEQFF
TRBJ1-3,TRBV28,CASSSQGADGNTIYF
TRBJ1-5,TRBV19,CASSYPGTGLYQPQHF
TRBJ2-2,TRBV3-1/TRBV3-2,CASGQGRGGELFF
TRBJ1-6,TRBV7-2,CASSLGAHRASDSPLHF
TRBJ1-1,TRBV13,CASSYRGTGRNTEAFF
TRBJ1-1,TRBV27,CASSFLGQNTEAFF
TRBJ2-2,TRBV27,CASSSLGHTTGELFF